This paragraph reports one T cell receptor beta chain. Its antigen is undetermined. Libraries were prepared by immunoSEQ multiplex PCR; TCRdb keeps only in-frame clonotypes and omits some of them. The table shows approximately 33,000 clones, with around nine tenths occurring only once. This sample was included in a study of OX40 agonist ivuxolimab in advanced cancers. The wider study: While on treatment, patients had intravenous ivuxolimab at 0.01 to 10 mg/kg every 2 weeks. Participants, 70% to 90% male, averaged approximately 65 years of age, ranging from roughly 23 to 80. People who had prior anti-PD-1, anti-PD-L1 or anti-CTLA-4 therapy could take part, and under 45% had some.

Overall study results and limits: Among the least clonally expanded were partial responders at 0.1-3.0 mg/kg.

Germline assignment: CDR1 SGHNT and CDR2 YYREEE (reference sequence). CDR3 size: 14 residues. Trimming took 2 bases from V and 7 from J; bases not matched to a gene: 8. Here the sequenced sample was CD4+ or CD8+ T cells sorted from blood, taken in a trial of the OX40 agonist ivuxolimab. This sequence originates from an adult with an advanced solid tumor such as melanoma, head and neck, liver or kidney cancer. V is TRBV5-4 and J is TRBJ1-2, with 7 bases fitting TRBD1. CDR3 sequence: CASSFGQGDSGYTF. The CDR3 nucleotides read TGTGCCAGCAGCTTCGGGCAGGGGGATTCTGGCTACACCTTC.